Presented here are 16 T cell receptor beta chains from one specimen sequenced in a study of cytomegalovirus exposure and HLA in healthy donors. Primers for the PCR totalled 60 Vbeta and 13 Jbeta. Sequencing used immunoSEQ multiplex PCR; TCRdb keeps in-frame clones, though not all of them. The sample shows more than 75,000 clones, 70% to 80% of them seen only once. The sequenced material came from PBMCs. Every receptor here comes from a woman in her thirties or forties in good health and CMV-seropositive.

The CDR3 DNA reads as TGTGCCAGCAGTTTCGGGACAGCCAACCCTCCTTTTAACTATGGCTACACCTTC. Translated, it gives CASSFGTANPPFNYGYTF. The chain links TRBV7-9 to TRBJ1-2; the match to TRBD1 covers 7 bases. The germline V gene encodes CDR1 SEHNR and CDR2 FQNEAQ (reference sequence). CDR3 length: 18 residues. J lost 1 base, V lost 6 bases, and 17 bases had no gene match.

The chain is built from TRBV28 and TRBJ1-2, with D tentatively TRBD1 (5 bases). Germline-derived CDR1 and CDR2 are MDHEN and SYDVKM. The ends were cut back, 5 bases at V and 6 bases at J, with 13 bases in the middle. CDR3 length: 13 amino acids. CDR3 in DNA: TGTGCCAGCAGTCCACGGGACTACCATGGCTACACCTTC. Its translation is CASSPRDYHGYTF.

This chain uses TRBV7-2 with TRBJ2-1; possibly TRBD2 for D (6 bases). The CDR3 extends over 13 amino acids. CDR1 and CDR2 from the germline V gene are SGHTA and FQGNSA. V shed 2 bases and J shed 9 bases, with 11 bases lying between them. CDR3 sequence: CASSLNAGGEQFF. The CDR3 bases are TGTGCCAGCAGCTTAAATGCCGGGGGTGAGCAGTTCTTC.

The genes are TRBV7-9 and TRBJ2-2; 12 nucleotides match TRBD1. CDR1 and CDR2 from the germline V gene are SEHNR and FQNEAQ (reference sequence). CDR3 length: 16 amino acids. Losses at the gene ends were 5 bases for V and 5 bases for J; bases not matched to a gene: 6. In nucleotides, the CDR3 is TGTGCCAGCAGCACGGGACAGGGGGCAAGAACCGGGGAGCTGTTTTTT. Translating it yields CASSTGQGARTGELFF. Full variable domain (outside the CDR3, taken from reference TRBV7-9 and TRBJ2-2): DTGVSQNPRHKITKRGQNVTFRCDPISEHNRLYWYRQTLGQGPEFLTYFQNEAQLEKSRLLSDRFSAERPKGSFSTLEIQRTEQGDSAMYLCASSTGQGARTGELFFGEGSRLTVL.

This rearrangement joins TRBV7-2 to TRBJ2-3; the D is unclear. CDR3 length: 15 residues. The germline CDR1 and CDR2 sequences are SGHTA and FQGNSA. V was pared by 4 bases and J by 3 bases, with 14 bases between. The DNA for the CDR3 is TGTGCCAGCAGCTCTTACAGTGGTCTGACAGATACGCAGTATTTT. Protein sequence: CASSSYSGLTDTQYF.

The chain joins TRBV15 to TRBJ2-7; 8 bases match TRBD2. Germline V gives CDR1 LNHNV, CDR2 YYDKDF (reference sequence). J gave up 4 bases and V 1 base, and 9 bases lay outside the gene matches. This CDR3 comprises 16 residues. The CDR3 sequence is CATSRARGRSGYEQYF. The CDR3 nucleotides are TGTGCCACCAGCAGAGCCCGCGGGAGGAGTGGTTACGAGCAGTACTTC.

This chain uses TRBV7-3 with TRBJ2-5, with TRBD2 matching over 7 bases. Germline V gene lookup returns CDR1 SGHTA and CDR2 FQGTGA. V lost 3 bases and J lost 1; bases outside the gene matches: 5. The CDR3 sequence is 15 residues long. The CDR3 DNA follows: TGTGCCAGCAGCTTGTTACCGGGGGGCCAAGAGACCCAGTACTTC. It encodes CASSLLPGGQETQYF.

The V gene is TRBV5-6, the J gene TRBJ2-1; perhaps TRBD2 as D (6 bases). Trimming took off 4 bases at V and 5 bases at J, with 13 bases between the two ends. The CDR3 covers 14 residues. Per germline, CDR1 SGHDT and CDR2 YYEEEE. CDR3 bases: TGTGCCAGCAGCCCCGGGACTCCAGACAATGAGCAGTTCTTC. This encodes CASSPGTPDNEQFF.

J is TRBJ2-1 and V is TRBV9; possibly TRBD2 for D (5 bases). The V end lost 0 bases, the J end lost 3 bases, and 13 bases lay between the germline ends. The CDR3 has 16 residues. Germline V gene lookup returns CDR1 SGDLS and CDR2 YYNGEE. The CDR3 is CASSVDLRALYNEQFF. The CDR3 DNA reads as TGTGCCAGCAGCGTAGACTTGCGGGCGCTCTACAATGAGCAGTTCTTC.

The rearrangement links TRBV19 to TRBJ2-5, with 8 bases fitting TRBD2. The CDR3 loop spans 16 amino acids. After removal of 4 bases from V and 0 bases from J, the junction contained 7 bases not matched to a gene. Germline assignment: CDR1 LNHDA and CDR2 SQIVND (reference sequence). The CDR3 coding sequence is TGTGCCAGTAGTAAGCGGGGAGCGGGGGACCAAGAGACCCAGTACTTC. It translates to CASSKRGAGDQETQYF.

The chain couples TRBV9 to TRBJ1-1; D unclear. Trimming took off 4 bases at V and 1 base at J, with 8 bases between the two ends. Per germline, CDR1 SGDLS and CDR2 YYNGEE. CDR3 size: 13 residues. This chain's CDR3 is CASSLTSNTEAFF. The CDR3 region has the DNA TGTGCCAGCAGCCTTACATCGAACACTGAAGCTTTCTTT. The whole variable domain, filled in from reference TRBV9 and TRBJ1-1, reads DSGVTQTPKHLITATGQRVTLRCSPRSGDLSVYWYQQSLDQGLQFLIQYYNGEERAKGNILERFSAQQFPDLHSELNLSSLELGDSALYFCASSLTSNTEAFFGQGTRLTVV.

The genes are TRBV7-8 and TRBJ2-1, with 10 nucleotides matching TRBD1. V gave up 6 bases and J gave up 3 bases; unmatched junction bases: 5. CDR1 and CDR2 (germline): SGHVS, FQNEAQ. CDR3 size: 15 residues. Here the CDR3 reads CASRRDRGIYNEQFF. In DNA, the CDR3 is TGTGCCAGCAGGCGGGACAGGGGAATCTACAATGAGCAGTTCTTC. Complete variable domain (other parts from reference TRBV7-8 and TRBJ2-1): GAGVSQSPRYKVAKRGQDVALRCDPISGHVSLFWYQQALGQGPEFLTYFQNEAQLDKSGLPSDRFFAERPEGSVSTLKIQRTQQEDSAVYLCASRRDRGIYNEQFFGPGTRLTVL.

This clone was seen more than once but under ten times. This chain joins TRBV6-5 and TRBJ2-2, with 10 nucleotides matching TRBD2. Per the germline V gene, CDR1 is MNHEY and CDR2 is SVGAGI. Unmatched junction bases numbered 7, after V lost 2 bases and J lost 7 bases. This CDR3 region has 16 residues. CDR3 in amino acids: CASSYELAGSHGELFF. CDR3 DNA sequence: TGTGCCAGCAGTTACGAACTAGCGGGATCCCACGGGGAGCTGTTTTTT.

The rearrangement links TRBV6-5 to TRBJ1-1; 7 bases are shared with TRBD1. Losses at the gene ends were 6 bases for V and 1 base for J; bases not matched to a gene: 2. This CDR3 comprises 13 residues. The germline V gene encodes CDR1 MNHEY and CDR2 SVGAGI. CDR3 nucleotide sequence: TGTGCCAGCAGGACAGGGCCGAACACTGAAGCTTTCTTT. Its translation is CASRTGPNTEAFF.

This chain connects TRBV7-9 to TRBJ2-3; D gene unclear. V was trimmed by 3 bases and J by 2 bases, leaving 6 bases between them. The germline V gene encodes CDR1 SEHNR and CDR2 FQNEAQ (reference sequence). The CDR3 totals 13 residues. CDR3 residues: CASSLGFTDTQYF. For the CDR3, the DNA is TGTGCCAGCAGCTTGGGCTTCACAGATACGCAGTATTTT.

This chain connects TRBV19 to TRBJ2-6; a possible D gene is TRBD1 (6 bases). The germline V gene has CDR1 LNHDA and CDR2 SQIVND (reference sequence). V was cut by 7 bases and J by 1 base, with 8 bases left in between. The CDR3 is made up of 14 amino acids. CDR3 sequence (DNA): TGTGCCAGTATTGGGACATCTGGGGCCAACGTCCTGACTTTC. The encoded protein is CASIGTSGANVLTF.